This T cell receptor (beta chain) was identified during a study of blood T cell repertoires in COVID-19. Study information: From the United States, Italy and Spain came samples of acute and convalescent COVID-19. Sample material is recorded as cDNA or gDNA derived from T cells, B-cell-depleted T cells, or PBMCs.

Produced via immunoSEQ multiplex PCR; TCRdb's table is partial and in-frame only. The table lists about 500,000 clones, about 90% of them singletons. The germline CDR1 and CDR2 sequences are MGHRA and YSYEKL. V trimming: 3 bases; J trimming: 5 bases; junction bases outside the gene matches: 8. The CDR3 contains 15 residues. Those who participated ranged in age from roughly 18 to 90 years and resided in about two dozen US areas. The chain is built from TRBV4-1 and TRBJ2-5, with 8 bases matching TRBD2. The sample was PBMCs or T cells enriched from blood (not recorded which). This clonotype was sampled from a woman between 18 and 29 years old who had recovered from COVID-19. The CDR3 DNA follows: TGCGCCAGCAGCCATGTAGCGGGGACGGGGGAGACCCAGTACTTC. It codes for CASSHVAGTGETQYF.